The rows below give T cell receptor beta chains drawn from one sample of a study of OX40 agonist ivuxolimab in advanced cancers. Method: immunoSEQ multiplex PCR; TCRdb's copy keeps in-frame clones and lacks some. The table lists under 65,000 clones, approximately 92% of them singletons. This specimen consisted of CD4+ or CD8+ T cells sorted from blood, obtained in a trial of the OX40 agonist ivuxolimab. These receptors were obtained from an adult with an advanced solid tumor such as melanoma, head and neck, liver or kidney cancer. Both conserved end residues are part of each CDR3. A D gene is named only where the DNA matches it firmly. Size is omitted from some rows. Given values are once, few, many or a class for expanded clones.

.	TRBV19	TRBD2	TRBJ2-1	TGTGCCAGTAGTACCTTAACGGGACTAGGCTACAATGAGCAGTTCTTC	CASSTLTGLGYNEQFF
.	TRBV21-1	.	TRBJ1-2	TGTGCCAGCAGCAAAACCGGGGCCTCAGCTGGTGGCTACACCTTC	CASSKTGASAGGYTF
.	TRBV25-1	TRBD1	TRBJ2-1	TGTGCCAGCAGTGAAGGGACAGGGGACTACAATGAGCAGTTCTTC	CASSEGTGDYNEQFF
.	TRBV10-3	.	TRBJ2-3	TGTGCCATCAGTGAAGCCCCAGGGGCGGATACGCAGTATTTT	CAISEAPGADTQYF
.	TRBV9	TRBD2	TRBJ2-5	TGTGCCAGCAGCGTAGGGGCGGGAGGGCCGCTAGAGACCCAGTACTTC	CASSVGAGGPLETQYF
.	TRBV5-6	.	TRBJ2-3	TGTGCCAGCAGCTTCCAAGACCCAGAACCAGATACGCAGTATTTT	CASSFQDPEPDTQYF
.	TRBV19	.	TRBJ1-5	TGTGCCAGTAGTATAGTCCCGGCAGGGGGCAATCAGCCCCAGCATTTT	CASSIVPAGGNQPQHF
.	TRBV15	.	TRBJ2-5	TGTGCCACCAGCTACGGCAGGGAGGAGACCCAGTACTTC	CATSYGREETQYF
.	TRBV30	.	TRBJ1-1	TGTGCCTGGAGTAGGCAGGGGAGAGTCGCGAACACTGAAGCTTTCTTT	CAWSRQGRVANTEAFF
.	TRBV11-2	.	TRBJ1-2	TGTGCCAGCAGCTTAAACACCTATGGCTACGCCTTC	CASSLNTYGYAF
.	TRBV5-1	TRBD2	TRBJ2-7	TGCGCCAGCAGCCGGGAGGGGACTAGCGGTTTTACCTACGAGCAGTACTTC	CASSREGTSGFTYEQYF
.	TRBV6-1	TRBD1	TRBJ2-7	TGTGCCAGCAGCCTAACAGGGGCGAGCTCCTACGAGCAGTACTTC	CASSLTGASSYEQYF
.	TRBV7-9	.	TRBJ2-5	TGTGCCAGCAGCTTAGGGACACCTCAAGAGACCCAGTACTTC	CASSLGTPQETQYF
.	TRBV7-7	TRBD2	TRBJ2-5	TGTGCTAGCAGTCTGGGGCTAGCGGGAGACCAAGAGACCCAGTACTTC	CASSLGLAGDQETQYF
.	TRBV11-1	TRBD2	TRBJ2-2	TGTGCCAGCAGCGGGAGACTAGCGGGATCCGGGGAGCTGTTTTTT	CASSGRLAGSGELFF
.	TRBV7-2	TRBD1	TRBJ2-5	TGTGCCAGCAGCTTAGAGAACAGGGGGTACGAGACCCAGTACTTC	CASSLENRGYETQYF
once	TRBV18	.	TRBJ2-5	TGTGCCAGCTCACCACGGGGTTGGGAAGAGACCCAGTACTTC	CASSPRGWEETQYF
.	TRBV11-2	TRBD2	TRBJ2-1	TGTGCCAGCAGCCCCACTAGCGGCATCCTCAATGAGCAGTTCTTC	CASSPTSGILNEQFF
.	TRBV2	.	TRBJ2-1	TGTGCCAGCAGTAGCGGGTATGACAATGAGCAGTTCTTC	CASSSGYDNEQFF
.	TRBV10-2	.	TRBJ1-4	TGCGCCAGCAGTGAGATCGTCGGCACGGGTGAAAAACTGTTTTTT	CASSEIVGTGEKLFF
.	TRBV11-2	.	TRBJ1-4	TGTGCCAGCAGCTTAGATGAAAAACTGTTTTTT	CASSLDEKLFF
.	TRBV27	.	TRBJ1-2	TGTGCCAGCAGAATGTCCGGGACCTATGGCTACACCTTC	CASRMSGTYGYTF
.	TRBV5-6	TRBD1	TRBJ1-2	TGTGCCAGCAGCCGGACAGGGTCCCCAAACTATGGCTACACCTTC	CASSRTGSPNYGYTF
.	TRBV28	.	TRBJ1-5	TGTGCCAGCAGTTTATACTCCAATCAGCCCCAGCATTTT	CASSLYSNQPQHF
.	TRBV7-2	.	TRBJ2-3	TGTGCCAGCAGCCCCGGGTACCTGCTCACAGATACGCAGTATTTT	CASSPGYLLTDTQYF
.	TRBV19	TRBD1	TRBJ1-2	TGTGCCAGTAGTATCAACGCGGGACAGGGCGGCTATGGCTACACCTTC	CASSINAGQGGYGYTF
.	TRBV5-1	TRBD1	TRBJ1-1	TGCGCCAGCAGCTTGGGACAGGGGGCGAGAACTGAAGCTTTCTTT	CASSLGQGARTEAFF
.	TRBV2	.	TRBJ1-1	TGTGCCAGCAGTGAACAAGGGCCGCCGAACACTGAAGCTTTCTTT	CASSEQGPPNTEAFF
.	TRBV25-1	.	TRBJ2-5	TGTGCCAGCTCCATGGGGCGGGCCTCTGTAGGGGAGACCCAGTACTTC	CASSMGRASVGETQYF
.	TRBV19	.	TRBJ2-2	TGTGCCAGTAGCCCAAACCCCGGGAGCGGCACCGGGGAGCTGTTTTTT	CASSPNPGSGTGELFF
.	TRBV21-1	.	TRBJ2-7	TGTGCCAGCGGTCGGGCAGACCGGGGGGTCCTCAGACTAGCGGGGGTCTACGAGCAGTACTTC	CASGRADRGVLRLAGVYEQYF
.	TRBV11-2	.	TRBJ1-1	TGTGCCAGCAGCCCCCAGCCCACAGGGGAAGCTTTCTTT	CASSPQPTGEAFF
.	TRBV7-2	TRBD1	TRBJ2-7	TGTGCCAGCAGCTTCACGGACAGGGCGGGGGAGCAGTACTTC	CASSFTDRAGEQYF
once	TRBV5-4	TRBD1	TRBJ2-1	TGTGCCAGCAGTTCCGTTGTGGGACAGTTCAATGAGCAGTTCTTC	CASSSVVGQFNEQFF
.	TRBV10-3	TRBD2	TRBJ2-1	TGTGCCATCAGCCAATATGGCGGGAGGGCCGTAGATGAGCAGTTCTTC	CAISQYGGRAVDEQFF
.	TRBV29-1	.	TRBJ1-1	TGCAGCGTTGATCCAGGGGCAGGCTTGAACACTGAAGCTTTCTTT	CSVDPGAGLNTEAFF
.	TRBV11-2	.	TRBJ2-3	TGTGCCAGCAGCTTAGAACAGGCCACAGATACGCAGTATTTT	CASSLEQATDTQYF
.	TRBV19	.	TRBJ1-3	TGTGCCAGTACAAGAGGAGGCTTCGCGGGAAACACCATATATTTT	CASTRGGFAGNTIYF
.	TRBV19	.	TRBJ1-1	TGTGCCAGTAGAGCTTGGTTGGGGGGTTCGCCTGAAGCTTTCTTT	CASRAWLGGSPEAFF
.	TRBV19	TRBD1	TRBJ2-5	TGTGCCAGTAGTATCCCGGGACAGGGGAAGGAGACCCAGTACTTC	CASSIPGQGKETQYF
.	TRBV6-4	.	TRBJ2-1	TGTGCCAGCAGTGACTCGTACGGGCGAGGGACCAATGAGCAGTTCTTC	CASSDSYGRGTNEQFF
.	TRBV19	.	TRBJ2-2	TGTGCCAGTAGTCGACGGACCGGGGAGCTGTTTTTT	CASSRRTGELFF
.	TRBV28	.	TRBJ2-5	TGTGCCAGCAGTTTAGGGGGGCACAGGGAGACCCAGTACTTC	CASSLGGHRETQYF
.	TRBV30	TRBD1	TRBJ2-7	TGTGCCTGGGAGACAGGGCACACCTACGAGCAGTACTTC	CAWETGHTYEQYF
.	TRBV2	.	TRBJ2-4	TGTGCCAGCAGTGGCGGACTACAAAACATTCAGTACTTC	CASSGGLQNIQYF
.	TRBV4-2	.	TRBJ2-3	TGTGCCAGCAGCCAAGATGTGGGGCGGGGTCTCACAGATACGCAGTATTTT	CASSQDVGRGLTDTQYF
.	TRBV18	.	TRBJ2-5	TGTGCCAGCCAGGTGGCACAAGAGACCCAGTACTTC	CASQVAQETQYF
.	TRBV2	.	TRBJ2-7	TGTGCCAGCAGTGAGGCGTCCTACGAGCAGTACTTC	CASSEASYEQYF
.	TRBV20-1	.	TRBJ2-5	TGCAGTGCTAGAGATAATGAGTCCCAGTACTTC	CSARDNESQYF